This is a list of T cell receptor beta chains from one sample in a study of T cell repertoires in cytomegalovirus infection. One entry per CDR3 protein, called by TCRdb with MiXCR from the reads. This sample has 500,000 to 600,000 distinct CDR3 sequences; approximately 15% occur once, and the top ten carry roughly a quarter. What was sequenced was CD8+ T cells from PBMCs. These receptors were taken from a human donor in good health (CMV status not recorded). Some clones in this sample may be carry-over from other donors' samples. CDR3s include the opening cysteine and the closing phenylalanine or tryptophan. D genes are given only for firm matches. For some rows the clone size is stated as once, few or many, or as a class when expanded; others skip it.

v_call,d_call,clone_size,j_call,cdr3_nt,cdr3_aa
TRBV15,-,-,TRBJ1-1,TGTGCCACCAGCAGCTACGGGTACAGTGAAGCTTTCTTT,CATSSYGYSEAFF
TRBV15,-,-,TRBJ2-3,TGTGCCACCAGCACTCTAGGAGACACAGATACGCAGTATTTT,CATSTLGDTDTQYF
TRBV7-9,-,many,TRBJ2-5,TGTGCCAGCAGCCCTACAAGACAAGAGACCCAGTACTTC,CASSPTRQETQYF
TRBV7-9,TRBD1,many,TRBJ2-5,TGTGCCAGCAGCTCACCGGGACAGGCGGCGGAGACCCAGTACTTC,CASSSPGQAAETQYF
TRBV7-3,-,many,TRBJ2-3,TGTGCCAGCAGCTTAGAAAGCGCAGATACGCAGTATTTT,CASSLESADTQYF
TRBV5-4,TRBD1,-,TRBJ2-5,TGTGCCAGCAGCTCTCCACAGGGGGCCCGGGAGACCCAGTACTTC,CASSSPQGARETQYF
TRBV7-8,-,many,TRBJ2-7,TGTGCCAGCAGCTTCAGGATGAGCACCTACGAGCAGTACTTC,CASSFRMSTYEQYF
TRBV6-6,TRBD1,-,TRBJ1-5,TGTGCCAGCAGGTTTCCGACAGGGATCAATCAGCCCCAGCATTTT,CASRFPTGINQPQHF
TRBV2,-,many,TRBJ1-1,TGTGCCAGCAGTGAGAGGAGAGGGCACACTGAAGCTTTCTTT,CASSERRGHTEAFF
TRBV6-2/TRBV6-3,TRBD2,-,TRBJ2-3,TGTGCCAGCAGTTACGGGCGGGGGGCAGGTGATACGCAGTATTTT,CASSYGRGAGDTQYF
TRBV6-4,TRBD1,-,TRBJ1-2,TGTGCCAGCAGTGAAACGGACAGGGGCCGTATAAATGGCTACACCTTC,CASSETDRGRINGYTF
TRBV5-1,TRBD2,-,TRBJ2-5,TGCGCCAGCAGATCGACTAGCGGGAGTTTAGAGACCCAGTACTTC,CASRSTSGSLETQYF
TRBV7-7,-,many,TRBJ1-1,TGTGCCAGCAGCTTAAGGGGATACGGCTTCCCTGTTCTGTTTCTTTCGGAAGCTTTCTTT,CASSLRGYGFPVLFLSEAFF
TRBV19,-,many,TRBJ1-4,TGTGCCAGCCAGAGGAGGGAACGGACTAATGAAAAACTGTTTTTT,CASQRRERTNEKLFF
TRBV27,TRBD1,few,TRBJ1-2,TGTGCCAGCAGTTTAAGCCAGGGGGCCCTCTATGGCTACACCTTC,CASSLSQGALYGYTF
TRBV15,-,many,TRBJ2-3,TGTGCCACCAGCAGAGAAAGAGGGCTAGATACGCAGTATTTT,CATSRERGLDTQYF
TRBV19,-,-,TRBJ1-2,TGTGCCAGTAGTATCAGCCCCCTGGATGGCTACACCTTC,CASSISPLDGYTF
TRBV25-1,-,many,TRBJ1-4,TGTGCCAGCAGTTCCGAGATTCGGTGGAATGAAAAACTGTTTTTT,CASSSEIRWNEKLFF
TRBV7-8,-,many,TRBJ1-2,TGTGCCAGCAGCCCTTCGGCAAGTCACTATGGCTACACCTTC,CASSPSASHYGYTF
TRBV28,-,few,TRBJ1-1,TGTGCCAGCAGTTTTCCCCGGACACAGTGGAACACTGAAGCTTTCTTT,CASSFPRTQWNTEAFF
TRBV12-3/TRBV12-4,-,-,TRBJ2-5,TGTGCCAGCAGAGGTCTTGTGGGGCCCGCCCTAGAGACCCAGTACTTC,CASRGLVGPALETQYF
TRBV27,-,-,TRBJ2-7,TGTGCCAGCAGTTGGGACAACTCCTACGAGCAGTACTTC,CASSWDNSYEQYF
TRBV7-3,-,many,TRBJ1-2,TGTGCCAGCAGCTTAACGCCAGCGAACTATGGCTACACCTTC,CASSLTPANYGYTF
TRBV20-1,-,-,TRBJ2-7,TGCAGTGCTAGAGATAAGCCCGGGGGCTCCTACGAGCAGTACTTC,CSARDKPGGSYEQYF
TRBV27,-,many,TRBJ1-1,TGTGCCAGCAGCCTTCTCGGGGGCACTGAAGCTTTCTTT,CASSLLGGTEAFF
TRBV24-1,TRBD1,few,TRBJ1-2,TGTGCCACCAGTGATCGGACCGGGACAGATAACTATGGCTACACCTTC,CATSDRTGTDNYGYTF
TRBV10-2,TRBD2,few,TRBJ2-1,TGCGCCAGCAGCATGACTAGCGGAAACTACAATGAGCAGTTCTTC,CASSMTSGNYNEQFF
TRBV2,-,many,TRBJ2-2,TGTGCCAGCAGTGAAAGGGCAGACACCGGGGAGCTGTTTTTT,CASSERADTGELFF
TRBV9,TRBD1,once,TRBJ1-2,TGTGCCAGCAGCTCAAGGGGTAGGGGGCTGGAGAACTATGGCTACACCTTC,CASSSRGRGLENYGYTF
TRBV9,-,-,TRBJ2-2,TGTGCCACTAACAGGGACTCCTCTGCCGGGGAGCTGTTTTTT,CATNRDSSAGELFF
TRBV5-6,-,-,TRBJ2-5,TGTGCCAGCAGCTTGTACAGGGAGTTAAAATTTGAAGAGACCCAGTACTTC,CASSLYRELKFEETQYF
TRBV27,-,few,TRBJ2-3,TGTGCCAGCAGTTTTGGCCAGGGGGGGGATGTGGGCACAGATACGCAGTATTTT,CASSFGQGGDVGTDTQYF
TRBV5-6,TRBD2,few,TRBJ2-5,TGTGCCAGCAGCTTGGAAAGCGGGGGCCTCCAAGAGACCCAGTACTTC,CASSLESGGLQETQYF
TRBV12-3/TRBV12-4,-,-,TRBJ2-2,TGTGCCAGCAGGAACAGGGAGGGGAACACCGGGGAGCTGTTTTTT,CASRNREGNTGELFF
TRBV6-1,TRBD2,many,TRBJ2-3,TGTGCCAGCACCAGGACTAGCGTCACAGATACGCAGTATTTT,CASTRTSVTDTQYF
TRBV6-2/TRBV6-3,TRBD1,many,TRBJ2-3,TGTGCCAGCAGTTATCCTCCTCAAAACAGGGGGCGGAGCGCAGATACGCAGTATTTT,CASSYPPQNRGRSADTQYF
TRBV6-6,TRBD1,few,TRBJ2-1,TGTGCCAGCCGACAGGGGGAAGGCAATGAGCAGTTCTTC,CASRQGEGNEQFF
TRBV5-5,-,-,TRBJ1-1,TGTGCCAGCAGCTTGTATCAGGCGAATGAAGCTTTCTTT,CASSLYQANEAFF